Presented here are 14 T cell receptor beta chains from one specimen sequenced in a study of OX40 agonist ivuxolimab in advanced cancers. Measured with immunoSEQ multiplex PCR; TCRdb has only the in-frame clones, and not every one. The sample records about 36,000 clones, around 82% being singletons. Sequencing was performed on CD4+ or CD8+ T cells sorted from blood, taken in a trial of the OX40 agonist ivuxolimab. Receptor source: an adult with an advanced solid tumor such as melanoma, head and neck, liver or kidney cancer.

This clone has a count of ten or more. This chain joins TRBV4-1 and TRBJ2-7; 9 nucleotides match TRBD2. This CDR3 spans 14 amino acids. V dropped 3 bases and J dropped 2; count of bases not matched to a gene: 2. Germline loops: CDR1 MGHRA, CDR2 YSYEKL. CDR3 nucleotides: TGCGCCAGCAGCCACTTAGCGGGGGCCTACGAGCAGTACTTC. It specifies CASSHLAGAYEQYF.

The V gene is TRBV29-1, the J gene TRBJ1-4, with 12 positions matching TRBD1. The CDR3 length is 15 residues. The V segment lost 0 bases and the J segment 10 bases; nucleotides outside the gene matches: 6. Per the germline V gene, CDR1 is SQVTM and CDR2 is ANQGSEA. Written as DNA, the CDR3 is TGCAGCGTTGAAGATCCCGGGACAGGGGGCGGAAAACTGTTTTTT. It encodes CSVEDPGTGGGKLFF. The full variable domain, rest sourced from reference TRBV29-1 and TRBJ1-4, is SAVISQKPSRDICQRGTSLTIQCQVDSQVTMMFWYRQQPGQSLTLIATANQGSEATYESGFVIDKFPISRPNLTFSTLTVSNMSPEDSSIYLCSVEDPGTGGGKLFFGSGTQLSVL.

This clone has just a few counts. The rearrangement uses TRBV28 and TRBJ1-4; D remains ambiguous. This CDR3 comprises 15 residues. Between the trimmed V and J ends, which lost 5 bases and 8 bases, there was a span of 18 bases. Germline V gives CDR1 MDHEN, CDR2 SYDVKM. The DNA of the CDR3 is TGTGCCAGCAGTCCGTCCTCGACTGACATCGAAAAACTGTTTTTT. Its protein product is CASSPSSTDIEKLFF.

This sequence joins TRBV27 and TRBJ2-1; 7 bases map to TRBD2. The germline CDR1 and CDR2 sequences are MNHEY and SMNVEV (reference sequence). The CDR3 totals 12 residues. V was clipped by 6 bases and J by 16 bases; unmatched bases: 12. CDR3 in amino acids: CASSLGGRDRFF. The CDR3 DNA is TGTGCCAGCAGCCTGGGCGGGAGAGATCGCTTCTTC.

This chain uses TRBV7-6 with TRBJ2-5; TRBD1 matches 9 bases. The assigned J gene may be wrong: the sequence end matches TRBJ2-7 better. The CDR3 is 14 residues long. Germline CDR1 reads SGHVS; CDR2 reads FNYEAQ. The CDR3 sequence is CASSPGTGLYEQYF. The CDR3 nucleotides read TGTGCCAGCAGCCCCGGGACAGGGCTCTACGAGCAGTACTTC.

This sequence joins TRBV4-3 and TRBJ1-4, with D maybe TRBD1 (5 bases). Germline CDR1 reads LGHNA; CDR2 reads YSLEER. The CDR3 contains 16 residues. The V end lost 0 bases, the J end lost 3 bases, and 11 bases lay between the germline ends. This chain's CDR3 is CASSQDSGGANEKLFF. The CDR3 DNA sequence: TGCGCCAGCAGCCAAGACAGCGGAGGGGCTAATGAAAAACTGTTTTTT.

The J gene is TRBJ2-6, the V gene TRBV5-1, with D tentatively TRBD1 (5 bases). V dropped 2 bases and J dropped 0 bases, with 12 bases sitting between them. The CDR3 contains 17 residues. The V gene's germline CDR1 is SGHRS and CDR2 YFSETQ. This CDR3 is CASSFRQYTSGANVLTF. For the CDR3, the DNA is TGCGCCAGCAGCTTTCGACAGTATACCTCTGGGGCCAACGTCCTGACTTTC.

The CDR3 sequence is CASSPKRERADTQYF. The DNA for the CDR3 is TGCGCCAGCAGCCCAAAGCGGGAGAGGGCAGATACGCAGTATTTT. The chain has TRBV4-1 and TRBJ2-3, with 8 positions matching TRBD2. This CDR3 is built from 15 residues. Germline values: CDR1 MGHRA, CDR2 YSYEKL. The V and J ends lost 4 bases and 4 bases, in that order; junction bases with no gene match: 7.

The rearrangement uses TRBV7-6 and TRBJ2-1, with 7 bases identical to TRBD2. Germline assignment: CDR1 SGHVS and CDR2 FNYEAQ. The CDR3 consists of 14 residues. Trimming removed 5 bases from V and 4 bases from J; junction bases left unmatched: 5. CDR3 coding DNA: TGTGCCAGCAGCCATAGCGGGCTTTACAATGAGCAGTTCTTC. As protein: CASSHSGLYNEQFF. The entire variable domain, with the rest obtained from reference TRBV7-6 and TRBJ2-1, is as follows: GAGVSQSPRYKVTKRGQDVALRCDPISGHVSLYWYRQALGQGPEFLTYFNYEAQQDKSGLPNDRFSAERPEGSISTLTIQRTEQRDSAMYRCASSHSGLYNEQFFGPGTRLTVL.

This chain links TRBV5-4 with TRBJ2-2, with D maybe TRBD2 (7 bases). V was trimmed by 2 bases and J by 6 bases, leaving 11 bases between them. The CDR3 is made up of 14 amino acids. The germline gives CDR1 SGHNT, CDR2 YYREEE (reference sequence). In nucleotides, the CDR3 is TGTGCCAGCAGCTTTCGAGGGGGGGCCGGGGAGCTGTTTTTT. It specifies CASSFRGGAGELFF. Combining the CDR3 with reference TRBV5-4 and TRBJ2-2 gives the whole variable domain ETGVTQSPTHLIKTRGQQVTLRCSSQSGHNTVSWYQQALGQGPQFIFQYYREEENGRGNFPPRFSGLQFPNYSSELNVNALELDDSALYLCASSFRGGAGELFFGEGSRLTVL.

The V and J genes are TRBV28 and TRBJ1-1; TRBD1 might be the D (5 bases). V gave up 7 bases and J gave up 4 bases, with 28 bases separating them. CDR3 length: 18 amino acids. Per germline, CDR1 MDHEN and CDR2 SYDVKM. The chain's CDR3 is CASTPALPRTLRATEAFF. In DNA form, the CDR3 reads TGTGCCAGCACACCCGCCCTGCCGAGGACACTAAGGGCCACTGAAGCTTTCTTT.

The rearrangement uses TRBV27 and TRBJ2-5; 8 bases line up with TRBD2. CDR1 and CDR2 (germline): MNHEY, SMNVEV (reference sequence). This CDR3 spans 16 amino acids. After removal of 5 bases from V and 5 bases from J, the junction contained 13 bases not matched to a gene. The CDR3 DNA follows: TGTGCCAGCAGTCCATCCTACGGGAGGGGGGCGGAGACCCAGTACTTC. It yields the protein CASSPSYGRGAETQYF.

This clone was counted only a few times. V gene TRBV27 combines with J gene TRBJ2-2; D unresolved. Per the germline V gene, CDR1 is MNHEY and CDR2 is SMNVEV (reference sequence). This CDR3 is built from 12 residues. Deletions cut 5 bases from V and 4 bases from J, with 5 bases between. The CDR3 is CASSRTTGELFF. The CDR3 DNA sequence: TGTGCCAGCAGTCGCACCACCGGGGAGCTGTTTTTT.

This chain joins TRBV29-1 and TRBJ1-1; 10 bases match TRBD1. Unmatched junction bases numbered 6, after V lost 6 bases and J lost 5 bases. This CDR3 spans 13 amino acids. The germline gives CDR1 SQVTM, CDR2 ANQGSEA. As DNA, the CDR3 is TGCAGCGTAGGGACAGGGGAAATGACTGAAGCTTTCTTT. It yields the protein CSVGTGEMTEAFF.